This T cell receptor beta chain is drawn from a study of blood T cell repertoires in COVID-19. How the authors handled the data: Amplification of reference gene primers was used by the study to estimate nucleated cell counts. Repertoires were generated with immunoSEQ multiplex PCR, while TCRdb's copy carries only in-frame clones and drops some. V and J calls plus clone size are reproduced from that table; the DNA served to infer D and trimming. The sample comprises roughly 59,000 clones, around 88% of which are singletons, and roughly 6% rests with the top ten. V shed 8 bases and J 4 bases; nucleotides not matched to a gene: 11. Germline values: CDR1 LNHDA, CDR2 SQIVND (reference sequence). The CDR3 loop spans 16 amino acids. This clone was seen only a few times. Other DNA sequences within the sample encode an identical CDR3.

Sequenced: peripheral blood. The chain carries TRBV19 and TRBJ2-2; TRBD1 agrees at 9 bases. The clonotype comes from a human donor in a cohort sampled during active COVID-19. Here the CDR3 DNA reads TGTGCCAGTTCCCGGGGACAGGGAGCGGGCACCGGGGAGCTGTTTTTT. The encoded protein is CASSRGQGAGTGELFF.